What follows are 13 T cell receptor beta chains derived from one specimen sequenced in a study of T-cell reconstitution after alpha-beta-depleted transplantation in children. A TCRbeta library incorporating unique molecular identifiers was prepared. MiXCR was run by TCRdb on the PCR reads, yielding one entry per CDR3 protein. The sample contains over 70,000 distinct CDR3 sequences, approximately 12% of which appear only once. The sample in question was PBMCs from the stem cell graft donor, obtained from the stem cell graft. The receptors were sampled from a human donor who donated a stem cell graft to a child with inherited bone marrow failure.

This clonotype was seen repeatedly, ten times or more. V usage is TRBV5-1 and J usage is TRBJ2-6; no reliable D call. The CDR3 has 15 residues. Trimming left V 0 bases short and J 3 bases short, with 7 bases between. Germline CDR1 reads SGHRS; CDR2 reads YFSETQ. The CDR3 region has the DNA TGCGCCAGCAGCTTGGGCCAGAGTGGGGCCAACGTCCTGACTTTC. Protein product: CASSLGQSGANVLTF.

This clonotype occurred many times. The chain joins TRBV9 to TRBJ2-1; 9 bases line up with TRBD1. This CDR3 comprises 14 residues. Per the germline V gene, CDR1 is SGDLS and CDR2 is YYNGEE. V lost 3 bases and J lost 4; bases outside the gene matches: 2. The CDR3 DNA is TGTGCCAGCAGCGGACAGGGGGGGTACAATGAGCAGTTCTTC. This codes for CASSGQGGYNEQFF.

This clonotype was recorded at least ten times. V usage is TRBV6-1 and J usage is TRBJ1-6; D is undetermined. Trimming took 6 bases from V and 0 from J, leaving 9 bases between them. The V gene's germline CDR1 is MNHNS and CDR2 SASEGT. The CDR3 consists of 15 residues. Here the CDR3 reads CASRELSSYNSPLHF. The CDR3 DNA reads TGTGCCAGCAGGGAATTAAGCTCCTATAATTCACCCCTCCACTTT.

There are many counts of this clonotype. This chain uses TRBV5-1 with TRBJ1-1; possibly TRBD1 for D (6 bases). Germline V gives CDR1 SGHRS, CDR2 YFSETQ. V was pared by 3 bases and J by 2 bases, with 8 bases between. This CDR3 region has 13 residues. The CDR3 here is CASSWDINTEAFF. In nucleotides, the CDR3 is TGCGCCAGCAGCTGGGACATCAACACTGAAGCTTTCTTT. Combining the CDR3 with reference TRBV5-1 and TRBJ1-1 gives the whole variable domain KAGVTQTPRYLIKTRGQQVTLSCSPISGHRSVSWYQQTPGQGLQFLFEYFSETQRNKGNFPGRFSGRQFSNSRSEMNVSTLELGDSALYLCASSWDINTEAFFGQGTRLTVV.

This clonotype appeared many times. The J gene is TRBJ2-7, the V gene TRBV9; D is tentatively TRBD1 or TRBD2 (6 bases each). Looked up from germline, CDR1 is SGDLS and CDR2 is YYNGEE. The length of the CDR3 is 14 residues. V lost 3 bases and J lost 0, with 10 bases in between. CDR3 sequence reads: CASSAGASSYEQYF. The DNA of the CDR3 is TGTGCCAGCAGCGCGGGGGCTTCCTCCTACGAGCAGTACTTC.

The table lists this clonotype with many counts. The chain uses TRBV4-3 and TRBJ2-5; 9 bases are shared with TRBD1. Per germline, CDR1 LGHNA and CDR2 YSLEER. The CDR3 runs to 14 residues. V shed 4 bases and J 5 bases; nucleotides not matched to a gene: 5. The CDR3 sequence is CASSLTGGSETQYF. The CDR3 nucleotides are TGCGCCAGCAGCCTGACAGGGGGTTCGGAGACCCAGTACTTC.

This chain links TRBV6-2 or TRBV6-3 with TRBJ1-2; 7 bases are a match to TRBD1. V lost 4 bases and J lost 2; bases outside the gene matches: 13. Germline V lookup: CDR1 MNHEY, CDR2 SVGEGT. The CDR3 consists of 17 residues. CDR3 in amino acids: CASSFSTGRVSNYGYTF. CDR3 in DNA: TGTGCCAGCAGTTTTTCGACAGGGAGGGTTTCGAACTATGGCTACACCTTC.

Ten or more counts support this clonotype. This chain connects TRBV5-1 to TRBJ1-1; D gene unclear. CDR3 size: 14 residues. Trimming removed 1 base from V and 4 bases from J, with 11 bases in between. From germline, CDR1 is SGHRS and CDR2 YFSETQ. The CDR3 is CASSLSGESTEAFF. DNA for the CDR3: TGCGCCAGCAGCTTGAGCGGGGAGAGCACTGAAGCTTTCTTT.

There are many counts of this clonotype. V gene TRBV5-4 combines with J gene TRBJ2-7; 7 bases are a match to TRBD1. The CDR3 sequence is 13 residues long. The ends lost 6 bases at V and 5 bases at J; junction bases unmatched: 8. Germline V gene sequence: CDR1 SGHNT, CDR2 YYREEE (reference sequence). The CDR3 region is CASIGQVGDEQYF. In nucleotides, the CDR3 is TGTGCCAGCATAGGACAGGTTGGGGACGAGCAGTACTTC.

This clonotype occurred many times. The chain combines TRBV5-1 with TRBJ2-3; possibly TRBD2 for D (5 bases). V shed 5 bases and J shed 0 bases, with 10 bases lying between them. In germline, CDR1 is SGHRS, CDR2 YFSETQ. This CDR3 has 14 residues. The CDR3 loop reads CASRRRVSTDTQYF. CDR3 DNA: TGCGCCAGCAGACGGCGGGTGAGCACAGATACGCAGTATTTT.

This clonotype was found many times. The chain has TRBV18 and TRBJ2-7; the match to TRBD1 covers 8 bases. This CDR3 has 15 residues. Germline assignment: CDR1 KGHSH and CDR2 LQKENI. V trimming: 3 bases; J trimming: 3 bases; junction bases outside the gene matches: 7. The CDR3 sequence is CASSPADRVDYEQYF. For the CDR3, the DNA is TGTGCCAGCTCACCCGCGGACAGGGTGGACTACGAGCAGTACTTC.

Ten or more counts support this clonotype. The chain is built from TRBV7-2 and TRBJ1-4; D is perhaps TRBD1 (5 bases). The germline V and J ends were trimmed by 4 bases and 3 bases, with 15 bases remaining between them. CDR3 length equals 16 residues. The germline V gene encodes CDR1 SGHTA and CDR2 FQGNSA. The DNA of the CDR3 is TGTGCCAGCAGCTGGAGCTCCGTCAGGGCTAATGAAAAACTGTTTTTT. It codes for CASSWSSVRANEKLFF.

The table lists this clonotype with many counts. The CDR3 sequence: CASHTGIGGLALGGYTF. CDR3 coding DNA: TGTGCCAGCCACACAGGGATAGGGGGCCTGGCCCTGGGGGGCTACACCTTC. This chain connects TRBV6-5 to TRBJ1-2; 7 nucleotides align to TRBD1. Unmatched junction bases numbered 23, after V lost 8 bases and J lost 8 bases. The CDR3 is 17 residues long. Germline values: CDR1 MNHEY, CDR2 SVGAGI.